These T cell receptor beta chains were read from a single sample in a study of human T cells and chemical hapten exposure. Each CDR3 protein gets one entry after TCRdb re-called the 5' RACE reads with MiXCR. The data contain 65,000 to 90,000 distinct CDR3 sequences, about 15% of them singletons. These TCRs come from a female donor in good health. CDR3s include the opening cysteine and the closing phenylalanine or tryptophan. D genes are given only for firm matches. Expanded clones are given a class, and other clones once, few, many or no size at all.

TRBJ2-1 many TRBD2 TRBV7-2 TGTGCCAGCAGCGTCGGACTAGCGTGGGATGAGCAGTTCTTC CASSVGLAWDEQFF
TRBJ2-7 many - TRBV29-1 TGCAGCCCCATAGGGGGGGACGAGCAGTACTTC CSPIGGDEQYF
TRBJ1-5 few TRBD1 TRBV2 TGTGCCAGCAGTATAACAGGGGGGGATCAGCCCCAGCATTTT CASSITGGDQPQHF
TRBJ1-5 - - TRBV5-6 TGTGCCAGCAGCTTGAAAGGTTACAATCAGCCCCAGCATTTT CASSLKGYNQPQHF
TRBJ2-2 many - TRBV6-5 TGTGCCAGCAGTTTCCTACCCGGGACAACCACCGGGGAGCTGTTTTTT CASSFLPGTTTGELFF
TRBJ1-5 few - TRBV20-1 TGCAGTGCTAGGGTCAGAAATCAGCCCCAGCATTTT CSARVRNQPQHF
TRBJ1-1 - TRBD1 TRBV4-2 TGTGCCAGCAGCCTGGACAGGGCCGGGGGCACTGAAGCTTTCTTT CASSLDRAGGTEAFF
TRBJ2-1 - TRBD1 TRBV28 TGTGCCAGCAGTATCGACAGGGCGCGCTACAATGAGCAGTTCTTC CASSIDRARYNEQFF
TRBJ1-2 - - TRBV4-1 TGCGCCAGCAGCCCCCAAGGGGCAGGAACGAACTATGGCTACACCTTC CASSPQGAGTNYGYTF
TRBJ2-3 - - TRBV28 TGTGCCAGCAGGACCACAAGGTCGGATACGCAGTATTTT CASRTTRSDTQYF
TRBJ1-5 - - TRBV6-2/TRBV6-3 TGTGCCAGCAGTTACCTCAATCAGCCCCAGCATTTT CASSYLNQPQHF
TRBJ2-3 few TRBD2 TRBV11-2 TGTGCCAGCAGCATGGGACTAGCATCCACAGATACGCAGTATTTT CASSMGLASTDTQYF
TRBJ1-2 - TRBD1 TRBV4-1 TGCGCCAGCAGCCAAGAAGGGACAGGGCTTGTGGGTGGCTACACCTTC CASSQEGTGLVGGYTF
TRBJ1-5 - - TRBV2 TGTGCCAGCAAGGGGGATAGCAATCAGCCCCAGCATTTT CASKGDSNQPQHF
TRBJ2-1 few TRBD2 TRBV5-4 TGTGCCAGCAGCCCTAGCGGGAGCTCCTACAATGAGCAGTTCTTC CASSPSGSSYNEQFF
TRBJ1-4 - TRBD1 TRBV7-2 TGTGCCAGCAGCAACTTTCCGGGACAGTATAATGAAAAACTGTTTTTT CASSNFPGQYNEKLFF
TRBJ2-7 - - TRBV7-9 TGTGCCAGCAGCCAACAGGGTACCTACGAGCAGTACTTC CASSQQGTYEQYF
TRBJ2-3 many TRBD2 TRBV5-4 TGTGCCAGCAGCTTGGAAGCGGGGACCCATACGCAGTATTTT CASSLEAGTHTQYF
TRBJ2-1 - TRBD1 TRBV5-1 TGCGCCAGCAGCTTGATGTCAGGGGGCTACAATGAGCAGTTCTTC CASSLMSGGYNEQFF
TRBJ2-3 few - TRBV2 TGTGCCAGCAGTGAGCGGGGCACAGATACGCAGTATTTT CASSERGTDTQYF
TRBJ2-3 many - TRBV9 TGTGCCAGCAGCGTAGGTGGAATAGCGGAGGCAGATACGCAGTATTTT CASSVGGIAEADTQYF
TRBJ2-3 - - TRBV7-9 TGTGCCAGCAGCTCCTCTAGCACCACTACAGATACGCAGTATTTT CASSSSSTTTDTQYF
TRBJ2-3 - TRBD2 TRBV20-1 TGCAGTGCTATTAGCCTAGCGGGGGGAAACACAGATACGCAGTATTTT CSAISLAGGNTDTQYF
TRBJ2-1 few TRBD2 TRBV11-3 TGTGCCAGCAGCTTAGATGGCGGGAGGGCAGGCGATGAGCAGTTCTTC CASSLDGGRAGDEQFF
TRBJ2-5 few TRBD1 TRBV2 TGTGCCAGCAGAGCCCGGGACAGACGGCAGACCCAGTACTTC CASRARDRRQTQYF
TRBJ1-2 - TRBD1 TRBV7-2 TGTGCCAGCAGCTTAGGGGACGACTGGGACAGGCACTATGGCTACACCTTC CASSLGDDWDRHYGYTF
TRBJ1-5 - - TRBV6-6 TGTGCCAGCAGTTTCACAGGGAGGGATCAGCCCCAGCATTTT CASSFTGRDQPQHF
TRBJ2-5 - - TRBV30 TGTGCCTGGAGTGTACAGACCCAAGAGACCCAGTACTTC CAWSVQTQETQYF
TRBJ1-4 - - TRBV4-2 TGTGCCAGCAGCCAAGATGACAACGAAAAACTGTTTTTT CASSQDDNEKLFF
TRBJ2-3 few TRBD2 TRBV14 TGTGCCAGCAGCCAAAGACTAGCGGGACCGATAGATACGCAGTATTTT CASSQRLAGPIDTQYF
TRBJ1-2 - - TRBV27 TGTGCCAGCAGTTTCCGAATGTACGGGGGCTACACCTTC CASSFRMYGGYTF
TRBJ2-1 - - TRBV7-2 TGTGCCAGCAGCTCGACGGGCCCCTCCTACAATGAGCAGTTCTTC CASSSTGPSYNEQFF